This T cell receptor beta chain was identified during a study of monozygotic twins with inflammatory bowel disease. Study observations and caveats: For IBD patients, clonotypes shared with others were fewer than for healthy twins, especially with disease activity.

Comments on this clonotype: What it binds is unknown.

TCRdb reprocessed the 5' RACE reads and reports one entry per CDR3 protein, with no DNA. The sample table includes under 200,000 distinct CDR3 sequences. Germline CDR1 is LGHDT and CDR2 is YNNKEL (reference sequence). This CDR3 is built from 13 residues. Sequencing was done on a sample of blood. This sequence joins TRBV3-1 and TRBJ2-2. This receptor was taken from a human donor with ulcerative colitis or Crohn's disease, or a healthy co-twin of an affected twin (not recorded which). The CDR3 sequence: CASNTANTGELFF.